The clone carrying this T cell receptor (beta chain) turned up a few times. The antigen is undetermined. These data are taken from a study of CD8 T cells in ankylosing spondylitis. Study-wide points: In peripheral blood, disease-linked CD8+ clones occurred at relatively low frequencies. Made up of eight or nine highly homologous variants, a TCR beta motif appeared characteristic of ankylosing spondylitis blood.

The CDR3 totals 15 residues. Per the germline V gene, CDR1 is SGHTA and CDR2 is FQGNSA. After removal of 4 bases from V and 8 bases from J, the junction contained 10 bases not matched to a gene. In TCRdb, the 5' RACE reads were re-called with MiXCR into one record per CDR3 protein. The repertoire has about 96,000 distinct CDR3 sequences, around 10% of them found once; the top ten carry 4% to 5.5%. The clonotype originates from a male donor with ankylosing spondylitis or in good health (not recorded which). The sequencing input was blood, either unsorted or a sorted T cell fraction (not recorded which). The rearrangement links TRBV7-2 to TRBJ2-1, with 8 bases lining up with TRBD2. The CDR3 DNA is TGTGCCAGCAGCTACGGCGTCGGGGGGGACGATGAGCAGTTCTTC. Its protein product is CASSYGVGGDDEQFF.